The 8 T cell receptor beta chains in this list originate from one sample, sequenced in a study of blood T cell repertoires in COVID-19. Generated by immunoSEQ multiplex PCR, the TCRdb table keeps only in-frame clones and is missing some. The sample contains hundreds of thousands of clones, about 91% of which appear only once. Sample: PBMCs or T cells enriched from blood (not recorded which). The receptors here all came from a woman aged 18 to 35 who had recovered from COVID-19.

This chain uses TRBV28 with TRBJ1-2, with 8 nucleotides matching TRBD1. CDR3 size: 17 residues. V trimming: 4 bases; J trimming: 3 bases; junction bases outside the gene matches: 13. CDR1 and CDR2 (germline): MDHEN, SYDVKM. The CDR3 DNA is TGTGCCAGCAGTTCGGGACAGGCCCCAAGGGGATACTATGGCTACACCTTC. This gives the protein CASSSGQAPRGYYGYTF.

V and J are TRBV2 and TRBJ1-5; D uncertain. The CDR3 sequence is 13 residues long. Trimming took 8 bases from V and 9 from J, leaving 17 bases between them. Germline V CDR1 and CDR2: SNHLY, FYNNEI. DNA for the CDR3: TGTGCCAGCGGGTACACAGATTCCGCGCCCCAGCATTTT. As protein: CASGYTDSAPQHF.

A single count supports this clone. The chain carries TRBV27 and TRBJ2-7; a weak D match, TRBD1 (5 bases). Germline V gene lookup returns CDR1 MNHEY and CDR2 SMNVEV (reference sequence). Trimming shortened V by 0 bases and J by 4 bases, and 10 bases separated the two germline ends. The length of the CDR3 is 14 residues. The DNA of the CDR3 is TGTGCCAGCAGTTTATCCTCCCAGGGATACGAGCAGTACTTC. This gives the protein CASSLSSQGYEQYF.

The chain carries TRBV28 and TRBJ2-1; no clear D. Per the germline V gene, CDR1 is MDHEN and CDR2 is SYDVKM. The CDR3 contains 16 residues. Trimming pared 2 bases from V and 2 bases from J, leaving 13 bases between. The chain's CDR3 is CASSLDAATTYNEQFF. CDR3 nucleotides: TGTGCCAGCAGTTTAGACGCCGCAACTACCTACAATGAGCAGTTCTTC.

V gene TRBV5-5 combines with J gene TRBJ2-2, with D hard to call. CDR1 is SGHKS, CDR2 YYEKEE, per germline (reference sequence). The ends were cut back, 2 bases at V and 13 bases at J, with 12 bases in the middle. The CDR3 loop spans 12 amino acids. The CDR3 region is CASSLPSEWLFF. The DNA of the CDR3 is TGTGCCAGCAGCTTACCCTCGGAGTGGCTGTTTTTT.

V gene TRBV28 combines with J gene TRBJ2-7; TRBD1 matches at 7 bases. V was pared by 7 bases and J by 3 bases, with 6 bases of the junction left unmatched. This CDR3 has 13 amino acids. Germline V lookup: CDR1 MDHEN, CDR2 SYDVKM. The CDR3 here is CASTATGVYEQYF. The CDR3 bases are TGTGCCAGCACCGCAACAGGGGTCTACGAGCAGTACTTC.

This clone was recorded once. The chain recombines TRBV3-1 (or the pseudogene TRBV3-2) with TRBJ2-1, with TRBD2 matching 10 bases. CDR3 size: 16 residues. With V trimmed by 2 bases and J by 4 bases, 5 bases remained unmatched. Germline CDR1 LGHDT, CDR2 YNNKEL (reference sequence). The DNA of the CDR3 is TGTGCCAGCAGCCAATTTGGACTAGCGGATTACAATGAGCAGTTCTTC. Protein: CASSQFGLADYNEQFF.

The chain couples TRBV19 to TRBJ2-1; 10 positions match TRBD2. J gave up 0 bases and V 5 bases, and 13 bases lay outside the gene matches. The CDR3 has 19 amino acids. Germline lookup yields CDR1 LNHDA and CDR2 SQIVND (reference sequence). The CDR3 DNA follows: TGTGCCAGTAGTGTTACTAGCGGGATAGGGGTTGGCTCCTACAATGAGCAGTTCTTC. This codes for CASSVTSGIGVGSYNEQFF.